The 29 T cell receptor beta chains below come from one sample, sequenced in a study of blood T cell repertoires in COVID-19. TCRdb's copy holds only in-frame clones and misses some; the assay was immunoSEQ multiplex PCR. The top ten clones hold 3.2% of a sample with 95,000 to 150,000 clones, 85% to 90% of them seen once. Input material: peripheral blood. These TCRs come from a woman over 75 with COVID-19, enrolled during active disease.

The chain joins TRBV6-2 or TRBV6-3 to TRBJ2-7; the match to TRBD1 covers 7 bases. CDR1 and CDR2 from the germline V gene are MNHEY and SVGEGT. The CDR3 is 13 amino acids. J gave up 4 bases and V 8 bases, and 8 bases lay outside the gene matches. CDR3 protein: CASRRDSPYEQYF. The CDR3 DNA reads as TGTGCCAGCCGCCGGGACAGCCCGTACGAGCAGTACTTC.

The CDR3 sequence: CSALTNEKLFF. In nucleotides, the CDR3 is TGCAGTGCCTTAACTAATGAAAAACTGTTTTTT. The chain has TRBV20-1 and TRBJ1-4, with D uncertain. Germline-derived CDR1 and CDR2 are DFQATT and SNEGSKA (reference sequence). The CDR3 totals 11 residues. Trimming took off 6 bases at V and 1 base at J, with 3 bases between the two ends.

This chain connects TRBV7-9 to TRBJ2-7; possible D gene TRBD1, 6 bases. V lost 5 bases, J lost 4 bases, and 15 bases lay in between. Germline V CDR1 and CDR2: SEHNR, FQNEAQ (reference sequence). This CDR3 is built from 14 residues. The CDR3 is CASSLKTGPYEQYF. In DNA, the CDR3 is TGTGCCAGCAGCCTTAAGACAGGACCTTACGAGCAGTACTTC.

The chain is built from TRBV28 and TRBJ2-6; 9 bases align to TRBD1. CDR1 and CDR2 (germline): MDHEN, SYDVKM. The V gene end was trimmed by 5 bases and the J gene end by 4 bases; junction bases not matched to a gene: 9. The CDR3 consists of 17 residues. The CDR3 is CASSPGDRAWGANVLTF. CDR3 nucleotide sequence: TGTGCCAGCAGTCCGGGGGACAGGGCCTGGGGGGCCAACGTCCTGACTTTC.

The chain joins TRBV28 to TRBJ2-1, with 10 bases lining up with TRBD2. CDR3 length equals 15 residues. The junction had 8 bases not matched to a gene; V was cut back by 5 bases and J by 7 bases. Germline V CDR1 and CDR2: MDHEN, SYDVKM. Here the CDR3 reads CASSIAGGLSNEQFF. Written as DNA, the CDR3 is TGTGCCAGCAGTATAGCGGGAGGCTTGTCGAATGAGCAGTTCTTC. The full variable domain, with the rest looked up from reference TRBV28 and TRBJ2-1, is DVKVTQSSRYLVKRTGEKVFLECVQDMDHENMFWYRQDPGLGLRLIYFSYDVKMKEKGDIPEGYSVSREKKERFSLILESASTNQTSMYLCASSIAGGLSNEQFFGPGTRLTVL.

This chain uses TRBV6-2 or TRBV6-3 with TRBJ2-2, with TRBD2 matching 10 bases. CDR3 length: 16 amino acids. In germline, CDR1 is MNHEY, CDR2 SVGEGT. The V segment lost 4 bases and the J segment 13 bases; nucleotides outside the gene matches: 15. The CDR3 region is CASSSWASGGLGLLFF. The CDR3 coding sequence is TGTGCCAGCAGTTCTTGGGCTAGCGGGGGTCTCGGGCTGCTGTTTTTT.

The V and J genes are TRBV19 and TRBJ1-1; D might be TRBD1 (5 bases). Trimming removed 2 bases at V and 6 bases at J, with 10 bases between. From germline, CDR1 is LNHDA and CDR2 SQIVND (reference sequence). The CDR3 is 13 amino acids. The CDR3 protein is CASSIRGRAEAFF. The CDR3 DNA reads TGTGCCAGTAGTATAAGGGGCAGGGCTGAAGCTTTCTTT.

The rearrangement links TRBV6-5 to TRBJ2-5; 11 nucleotides agree with TRBD1. Trimming took 7 bases from V and 6 from J; bases not matched to a gene: 7. This CDR3 is built from 14 residues. Germline CDR1 MNHEY, CDR2 SVGAGI. CDR3 DNA sequence: TGTGCCAGCACCGGGACAGGGGGTTTGAAGACCCAGTACTTC. Protein sequence: CASTGTGGLKTQYF.

This clone occurred once. The rearrangement joins TRBV3-1 (or the pseudogene TRBV3-2) to TRBJ1-5; D is possibly TRBD1 (5 bases). Trimming shortened V by 0 bases and J by 6 bases, and 9 bases separated the two germline ends. The CDR3 is 14 amino acids. From germline, CDR1 is LGHDT and CDR2 YNNKEL (reference sequence). This chain's CDR3 is CASSQDVGGQPQHF. The CDR3 DNA sequence: TGTGCCAGCAGCCAAGATGTGGGGGGTCAGCCCCAGCATTTT.

This clone was seen once. The chain has TRBV19 and TRBJ2-7; possible D gene TRBD1, 5 bases. The V end lost 3 bases, the J end lost 7 bases, and 19 bases lay between the germline ends. The CDR3 is 15 residues long. CDR1 and CDR2 from the germline V gene are LNHDA and SQIVND (reference sequence). The CDR3 here is CASSMASAGKMEQYF. CDR3 sequence (DNA): TGTGCCAGTAGTATGGCTTCGGCAGGGAAAATGGAGCAGTACTTC.

The rearrangement uses TRBV18 and TRBJ1-5; 8 nucleotides align to TRBD1. The germline V gene has CDR1 KGHSH and CDR2 LQKENI. The length of the CDR3 is 18 residues. V was clipped by 0 bases and J by 2 bases; unmatched bases: 9. CDR3 region: CASSPPGQGVDGNQPQHF. The CDR3 DNA reads TGTGCCAGCTCACCACCCGGACAGGGAGTAGACGGCAATCAGCCCCAGCATTTT. The full variable domain, completed using reference TRBV18 and TRBJ1-5, is NAGVMQNPRHLVRRRGQEARLRCSPMKGHSHVYWYRQLPEEGLKFMVYLQKENIIDESGMPKERFSAEFPKEGPSILRIQQVVRGDSAAYFCASSPPGQGVDGNQPQHFGDGTRLSIL.

The V and J genes are TRBV9 and TRBJ2-3, with 9 bases fitting TRBD2. V was pared by 7 bases and J by 5 bases, with 11 bases of the junction left unmatched. The V gene's germline CDR1 is SGDLS and CDR2 YYNGEE. The CDR3 has 15 amino acids. The CDR3 DNA sequence: TGTGCCAGCTCCCGGGCACCGCGGGAGGGAGATACGCAGTATTTT. This codes for CASSRAPREGDTQYF.

The V and J genes are TRBV6-6 and TRBJ1-5; 7 bases align to TRBD1. Germline values: CDR1 MNHNY, CDR2 SVGAGI (reference sequence). The CDR3 is made up of 15 amino acids. J was trimmed by 7 bases and V by 5 bases; bases with no gene match: 11. The chain's CDR3 is CASSTNYRDSQPQHF. The CDR3 region has the DNA TGTGCCAGCAGTACCAACTATCGGGACAGCCAGCCCCAGCATTTT.

This chain connects TRBV19 to TRBJ1-1, with unresolved D. Trimming shortened V by 9 bases and J by 0 bases, and 11 bases separated the two germline ends. This CDR3 contains 13 residues. Germline V gives CDR1 LNHDA, CDR2 SQIVND (reference sequence). CDR3 region: CASENSVNTEAFF. Written as DNA, the CDR3 is TGTGCCAGCGAAAATTCGGTGAACACTGAAGCTTTCTTT. Looking up the rest from reference TRBV19 and TRBJ1-1 gives the full variable domain: DGGITQSPKYLFRKEGQNVTLSCEQNLNHDAMYWYRQDPGQGLRLIYYSQIVNDFQKGDIAEGYSVSREKKESFPLTVTSAQKNPTAFYLCASENSVNTEAFFGQGTRLTVV.

This rearrangement joins TRBV6-5 to TRBJ1-1; 7 positions match TRBD1. The CDR3 is 14 amino acids. V shed 6 bases, J shed 3 bases, and the junction held 7 bases outside the gene matches. Germline V gene sequence: CDR1 MNHEY, CDR2 SVGAGI. In DNA, the CDR3 is TGTGCCAGCAGCTTCGACAGGGCTGACACTGAAGCTTTCTTT. Its translation: CASSFDRADTEAFF.

The rearrangement uses TRBV28 and TRBJ2-5; TRBD2 is a possible D gene (6 bases). Germline CDR1 and CDR2: MDHEN and SYDVKM. The CDR3 extends over 14 amino acids. The germline V and J ends were trimmed by 2 bases and 4 bases, with 11 bases remaining between them. This CDR3 reads CASSLAGFPETQYF. In DNA, the CDR3 is TGTGCCAGCAGTTTAGCGGGATTCCCAGAGACCCAGTACTTC.

The V gene is TRBV28, the J gene TRBJ1-1; D is unclear. There are 14 residues in the CDR3. Germline loops: CDR1 MDHEN, CDR2 SYDVKM. With 5 bases removed from V and 4 bases from J, the gap between germline ends came to 14 bases. CDR3 bases: TGTGCCAGCAGTCTAACACGGAGATCCACTGAAGCTTTCTTT. Protein product: CASSLTRRSTEAFF.

The gene calls are TRBV7-8 and TRBJ2-5, with no clear D. Germline V CDR1 and CDR2: SGHVS, FQNEAQ. This CDR3 has 14 amino acids. The germline V and J ends were trimmed by 2 bases and 5 bases, with 12 bases remaining between them. CDR3 amino acids: CASSLLDGSETQYF. CDR3 nucleotides: TGTGCCAGCAGCTTACTTGACGGGTCGGAGACCCAGTACTTC.

This clone has only a few counts. The CDR3 sequence: CASSKVEVDTEAFF. CDR3 DNA: TGTGCCAGCAGCAAAGTCGAGGTAGACACTGAAGCTTTCTTT. This chain uses TRBV21-1 with TRBJ1-1. TRBV21-1 is flagged as a pseudogene. The CDR3 extends over 14 amino acids.

The chain uses TRBV7-2 and TRBJ2-2; 8 bases align to TRBD1. The germline V gene encodes CDR1 SGHTA and CDR2 FQGNSA. The CDR3 covers 15 residues. With V trimmed by 6 bases and J by 2 bases, 5 bases remained unmatched. CDR3 sequence: CASSVQGANTGELFF. Here the CDR3 DNA reads TGTGCCAGCAGTGTTCAGGGGGCCAACACCGGGGAGCTGTTTTTT. The variable domain in full, completed from reference TRBV7-2 and TRBJ2-2, reads GAGVSQSPSNKVTEKGKDVELRCDPISGHTALYWYRQSLGQGLEFLIYFQGNSAPDKSGLPSDRFSAERTGGSVSTLTIQRTQQEDSAVYLCASSVQGANTGELFFGEGSRLTVL.

The chain recombines TRBV5-6 with TRBJ1-3; possibly TRBD1 for D (6 bases). Trimming shortened V by 4 bases and J by 1 base, and 12 bases separated the two germline ends. Germline V gene sequence: CDR1 SGHDT, CDR2 YYEEEE. The CDR3 has 15 residues. CDR3 in amino acids: CASSAQGWSGNTIYF. In DNA, the CDR3 is TGTGCCAGCAGCGCACAGGGTTGGTCTGGAAACACCATATATTTT.

The rearrangement links TRBV7-2 to TRBJ1-2; D is possibly TRBD1 (6 bases). The CDR3 runs to 14 residues. Deletions cut 3 bases from V and 3 bases from J, with 11 bases between. The germline gives CDR1 SGHTA, CDR2 FQGNSA. This CDR3 reads CASSLTGTDYGYTF. CDR3 sequence (DNA): TGTGCCAGCAGCTTGACAGGAACTGACTATGGCTACACCTTC.

The V and J genes are TRBV6-5 and TRBJ2-1, with TRBD1 matching 7 bases. The CDR3 is 14 amino acids. The germline gives CDR1 MNHEY, CDR2 SVGAGI. Trimming took 6 bases from V and 4 from J; bases not matched to a gene: 6. DNA for the CDR3: TGTGCCAGCAGCCAAGGGACAGCATACAATGAGCAGTTCTTC. Its translation: CASSQGTAYNEQFF.

Remarks on this clone: This same CDR3 is encoded by further DNA sequences in the sample. J is TRBJ2-7 and V is TRBV19; possibly TRBD1 for D (5 bases). Trimming cost V 5 bases and J 3 bases, with 11 bases left between them. Germline CDR1 and CDR2: LNHDA and SQIVND (reference sequence). The CDR3 sequence is 13 residues long. For the CDR3, the DNA is TGTGCCAGTAGTTCAGGGTTTAGCTACGAGCAGTACTTC. This sequence encodes CASSSGFSYEQYF.

The gene calls are TRBV19 and TRBJ2-1, with 10 bases fitting TRBD2. CDR3 size: 16 residues. V was pared by 5 bases and J by 9 bases, with 13 bases of the junction left unmatched. The germline V gene encodes CDR1 LNHDA and CDR2 SQIVND (reference sequence). The CDR3: CASSPWGTSVFGEQFF. CDR3 DNA sequence: TGTGCCAGTAGTCCCTGGGGGACTAGCGTATTCGGTGAGCAGTTCTTC.

This chain links TRBV7-9 with TRBJ1-1; 8 nucleotides align to TRBD1. CDR1 and CDR2 (germline): SEHNR, FQNEAQ (reference sequence). The CDR3 extends over 14 amino acids. The ends lost 5 bases at V and 1 base at J; junction bases unmatched: 3. The DNA of the CDR3 is TGTGCCAGCAGCCAGGGACAGGCGAACACTGAAGCTTTCTTT. Residues: CASSQGQANTEAFF.

For the CDR3, the DNA is TGTGCCAGCAGCTTAACACAGCTTGTGAACACTGAAGCTTTCTTT. Its translation: CASSLTQLVNTEAFF. V and J are TRBV7-2 and TRBJ1-1; D unresolved. The CDR3 spans 15 residues. V was pared by 2 bases and J by 0 bases, with 10 bases between. Germline CDR1 reads SGHTA; CDR2 reads FQGNSA.

On this clone: The sample contains more than one DNA sequence encoding this CDR3. The genes are TRBV27 and TRBJ2-3, with a weak D call TRBD2 (6 bases). V was clipped by 0 bases and J by 0 bases, with 10 bases between them. The germline V gene has CDR1 MNHEY and CDR2 SMNVEV (reference sequence). CDR3 length: 16 residues. The CDR3 coding sequence is TGTGCCAGCAGTTTATCGTCAGGGACTAGCACAGATACGCAGTATTTT. Its protein product is CASSLSSGTSTDTQYF.

The V and J genes are TRBV7-9 and TRBJ2-3; the match to TRBD2 covers 11 bases. V trimming: 5 bases; J trimming: 4 bases; junction bases outside the gene matches: 5. CDR1 and CDR2 (germline): SEHNR, FQNEAQ (reference sequence). The CDR3 runs 15 residues. In nucleotides, the CDR3 is TGTGCCAGCAGCCCCCTAGCGGGAGGAGCAGATACGCAGTATTTT. Protein product: CASSPLAGGADTQYF.